This is a list of T cell receptor beta chains from one sample in a study of blood T cell repertoires in COVID-19. Assay used: immunoSEQ multiplex PCR; TCRdb lists only in-frame clones, some missing. Counted here are under 250,000 clones, nearly 90% occurring once; the ten biggest clones make up 10% to 13%. Sequenced: PBMCs or T cells enriched from blood (not recorded which). The receptors stem from a man aged 30 to 45 who had recovered from COVID-19. Each CDR3 is given with its conserved first and last residue. Fields, in order: clone size, V gene, D gene, J gene, CDR3 protein, CDR3 DNA. D genes are given only for firm matches. Expanded clones are given a class, and other clones once, few, many or no size at all.

clone size: NA
V gene: TRBV2
D gene: NA
J gene: TRBJ1-1
CDR3 protein: CASIPSWANTEAFF
CDR3 DNA: TGTGCCAGCATCCCGAGTTGGGCGAACACTGAAGCTTTCTTT

clone size: NA
V gene: TRBV9
D gene: TRBD1
J gene: TRBJ1-1
CDR3 protein: CASKGGQGDTEAFF
CDR3 DNA: TGTGCCAGCAAGGGGGGACAGGGAGACACTGAAGCTTTCTTT

clone size: NA
V gene: TRBV5-6
D gene: NA
J gene: TRBJ1-6
CDR3 protein: CASSSVYLGRDSPLHF
CDR3 DNA: TGTGCCAGCAGCTCTGTATATCTGGGGAGGGATTCACCCCTCCACTTT

clone size: NA
V gene: TRBV7-2
D gene: TRBD2
J gene: TRBJ2-3
CDR3 protein: CASSLRLAGGRTDTQYF
CDR3 DNA: TGTGCCAGCAGCCTTAGACTAGCGGGAGGTCGCACAGATACGCAGTATTTT

clone size: few
V gene: TRBV7-2
D gene: TRBD1
J gene: TRBJ1-1
CDR3 protein: CASSLGDRRNTEAFF
CDR3 DNA: TGTGCCAGCAGCTTGGGGGACAGGCGGAACACTGAAGCTTTCTTT

clone size: NA
V gene: TRBV2
D gene: NA
J gene: TRBJ1-5
CDR3 protein: CASSVRGDQPQHF
CDR3 DNA: TGTGCCAGCAGTGTAAGGGGCGATCAGCCCCAGCATTTT

clone size: NA
V gene: TRBV28
D gene: NA
J gene: TRBJ1-1
CDR3 protein: CATGGWWMNTEAFF
CDR3 DNA: TGTGCCACCGGCGGGTGGTGGATGAACACTGAAGCTTTCTTT

clone size: NA
V gene: TRBV5-1
D gene: NA
J gene: TRBJ2-1
CDR3 protein: CASSTLRVVNEQFF
CDR3 DNA: TGCGCCAGCAGCACTCTTAGAGTTGTAAATGAGCAGTTCTTC

clone size: NA
V gene: TRBV4-2
D gene: TRBD2
J gene: TRBJ2-1
CDR3 protein: CASSPGWSGGGSYNEQFF
CDR3 DNA: TGTGCCAGCAGCCCGGGTTGGAGCGGGGGAGGATCCTACAATGAGCAGTTCTTC

clone size: NA
V gene: TRBV30
D gene: TRBD2
J gene: TRBJ2-7
CDR3 protein: CAWSYLGSGGLGQYF
CDR3 DNA: TGTGCCTGGAGTTATCTTGGTAGCGGGGGACTGGGGCAGTACTTC

clone size: NA
V gene: TRBV10-3
D gene: NA
J gene: TRBJ1-5
CDR3 protein: CAISEAYHGQPQHF
CDR3 DNA: TGTGCCATCAGTGAGGCGTATCACGGTCAGCCCCAGCATTTT

clone size: NA
V gene: TRBV30
D gene: TRBD1
J gene: TRBJ1-3
CDR3 protein: CAWSEGQGRNTIYF
CDR3 DNA: TGTGCCTGGAGTGAGGGACAGGGAAGAAACACCATATATTTT

clone size: medium-sized
V gene: TRBV6-4
D gene: NA
J gene: TRBJ2-2
CDR3 protein: CASSETGQNTGELFF
CDR3 DNA: TGTGCCAGCAGTGAGACCGGACAGAACACCGGGGAGCTGTTTTTT

clone size: NA
V gene: TRBV27
D gene: TRBD1
J gene: TRBJ2-7
CDR3 protein: CASSPAGTGVPRPFYEQYF
CDR3 DNA: TGTGCCAGCAGTCCCGCCGGGACAGGGGTCCCAAGACCCTTCTACGAGCAGTACTTC

clone size: NA
V gene: TRBV4-1
D gene: TRBD1
J gene: TRBJ1-4
CDR3 protein: CASSTGQEGNEKLFF
CDR3 DNA: TGCGCCAGCAGCACCGGACAGGAGGGTAATGAAAAACTGTTTTTT

clone size: NA
V gene: TRBV19
D gene: TRBD1
J gene: TRBJ1-5
CDR3 protein: CASSITGQGNQPQHF
CDR3 DNA: TGTGCCAGTAGTATTACTGGACAGGGTAATCAGCCCCAGCATTTT

clone size: NA
V gene: TRBV12-3/TRBV12-4
D gene: NA
J gene: TRBJ2-1
CDR3 protein: CASRREGVNEQFF
CDR3 DNA: TGTGCCTCCCGACGTGAGGGAGTCAATGAGCAGTTCTTC

clone size: NA
V gene: TRBV6-5
D gene: NA
J gene: TRBJ2-7
CDR3 protein: CASSALAFEQYF
CDR3 DNA: TGTGCCAGCAGCGCACTAGCTTTCGAGCAGTACTTC

clone size: NA
V gene: TRBV4-3
D gene: NA
J gene: TRBJ1-6
CDR3 protein: CASSQASGLNNSPLHF
CDR3 DNA: TGCGCCAGCAGCCAAGCCTCAGGGTTAAATAATTCACCCCTCCACTTT

clone size: NA
V gene: TRBV10-2
D gene: TRBD2
J gene: TRBJ2-3
CDR3 protein: CASRDSGTSTDTQYF
CDR3 DNA: TGCGCCAGCAGGGATAGCGGGACGAGCACAGATACGCAGTATTTT

clone size: NA
V gene: TRBV27
D gene: NA
J gene: TRBJ1-5
CDR3 protein: CASSLRGFGNQPQHF
CDR3 DNA: TGTGCCAGCAGTTTAAGAGGGTTTGGCAATCAGCCCCAGCATTTT

clone size: NA
V gene: TRBV9
D gene: NA
J gene: TRBJ2-5
CDR3 protein: CASSPPTIGGTQYF
CDR3 DNA: TGTGCCAGCAGCCCCCCGACCATAGGAGGGACCCAGTACTTC

clone size: NA
V gene: TRBV6-2/TRBV6-3
D gene: TRBD2
J gene: TRBJ2-3
CDR3 protein: CASSLWTSGGRDTQYF
CDR3 DNA: TGTGCCAGCAGCCTTTGGACTAGCGGGGGGAGAGATACGCAGTATTTT

clone size: NA
V gene: TRBV30
D gene: NA
J gene: TRBJ2-1
CDR3 protein: CAWSAGTSLYNEQFF
CDR3 DNA: TGTGCCTGGAGTGCCGGGACAAGCCTCTACAATGAGCAGTTCTTC